One sample yielded the 20 T cell receptor beta chains listed below, sequenced in a study of T-cell memory formation after mild COVID-19. Via MiXCR, TCRdb re-called the 5' RACE reads, giving one row per CDR3 protein. The table shows 540,000 or so distinct CDR3 sequences, with around 21% occurring only once. Sequencing was performed on PBMCs or a T cell subset sorted from them (not recorded which). These receptors all stem from an adult woman who had mild COVID-19 (a few samples of this study predate the infection). Cell type and time point are not known.

The chain is built from TRBV2 and TRBJ2-1, with TRBD2 matching over 10 bases. Germline-derived CDR1 and CDR2 are SNHLY and FYNNEI. This CDR3 is built from 15 residues. The V and J ends lost 4 bases and 7 bases, in that order; junction bases with no gene match: 7. The CDR3 coding sequence is TGTGCCAGCAGTGCCGTAGCGGGAGGATTTAATGAGCAGTTCTTC. It translates to CASSAVAGGFNEQFF.

This clonotype showed up just a few times. This chain joins TRBV29-1 and TRBJ2-7, with D possibly being TRBD2 (6 bases). V gave up 4 bases and J gave up 2 bases, with 9 bases separating them. The CDR3 runs to 12 residues. Germline V gives CDR1 SQVTM, CDR2 ANQGSEA. CDR3 sequence reads: CSVAGLPYEQYF. CDR3 DNA sequence: TGCAGCGTTGCGGGACTGCCCTACGAGCAGTACTTC.

This clonotype was detected a few times. The CDR3 here is CASSRLTGIETQYF. The DNA of the CDR3 is TGTGCCAGCAGCCGCCTTACTGGGATAGAGACCCAGTACTTC. V usage is TRBV7-6 and J usage is TRBJ2-5; D remains ambiguous. Germline V CDR1 and CDR2: SGHVS, FNYEAQ. This CDR3 contains 14 residues. V lost 5 bases to trimming and J lost 4 bases, with 14 bases between them.

The V and J genes are TRBV13 and TRBJ1-5, with D tentatively TRBD1 (6 bases). V was pared by 8 bases and J by 0 bases, with 14 bases between. Germline values: CDR1 PRHDT, CDR2 FYEKMQ (reference sequence). This CDR3 spans 15 amino acids. CDR3 in amino acids: CASAVRGRSNQPQHF. CDR3 DNA sequence: TGTGCCAGCGCCGTTCGGGGGCGTAGCAATCAGCCCCAGCATTTT.

J is TRBJ1-1 and V is TRBV5-5; D possibly corresponds to TRBD1 (6 bases). The CDR3 covers 16 residues. The germline gives CDR1 SGHKS, CDR2 YYEKEE (reference sequence). Trimming cost V 0 bases and J 6 bases, with 18 bases left between them. The DNA for the CDR3 is TGTGCCAGCAGCTTGGGGGCAGGGGTGGCCAGGGCTGAAGCTTTCTTT. Encoded protein: CASSLGAGVARAEAFF.

This clonotype was seen repeatedly, ten times or more. V and J are TRBV12-3 or TRBV12-4 and TRBJ2-3; 8 bases map to TRBD2. The CDR3 has 15 amino acids. With 7 bases clipped from V and 4 bases from J, the junction kept 10 bases outside the gene matches. The CDR3 nucleotides are TGTGCCAGCACCCTTTACGGGGGGGACCCAGATACGCAGTATTTT. As protein: CASTLYGGDPDTQYF.

The chain recombines TRBV19 with TRBJ1-5; the match to TRBD1 covers 8 bases. The CDR3 sequence is 15 residues long. Trimming removed 7 bases from V and 2 bases from J; junction bases left unmatched: 7. Per germline, CDR1 LNHDA and CDR2 SQIVND (reference sequence). This CDR3 is CASIRTGGGNQPQHF. The CDR3 region has the DNA TGTGCCAGTATACGAACAGGGGGTGGCAATCAGCCCCAGCATTTT.

The chain employs TRBV5-6 and TRBJ2-5; D remains unclear. CDR3 length equals 13 residues. V dropped 4 bases and J dropped 5 bases, with 12 bases sitting between them. Germline CDR1 SGHDT, CDR2 YYEEEE. The DNA of the CDR3 is TGTGCCAGCAGCCAGTGGATGGAGGAGACCCAGTACTTC. The encoded protein is CASSQWMEETQYF.

The chain links TRBV30 to TRBJ1-1; 10 bases map to TRBD1. V gave up 5 bases and J gave up 6 bases; unmatched junction bases: 3. The CDR3 has 12 amino acids. Germline V lookup: CDR1 GTSNPN, CDR2 SVGIG (reference sequence). The CDR3 here is CAWDRGHAEAFF. CDR3 in DNA: TGTGCCTGGGACAGGGGGCACGCTGAAGCTTTCTTT.

This clonotype was recorded at least ten times. The rearrangement links TRBV5-1 to TRBJ2-1; D possibly corresponds to TRBD1 (6 bases). The germline V and J ends were trimmed by 4 bases and 5 bases, with 10 bases remaining between them. Germline V gives CDR1 SGHRS, CDR2 YFSETQ. The CDR3 has 13 residues. Here the CDR3 reads CASSARGNNEQFF. CDR3 coding DNA: TGCGCCAGCAGCGCCAGGGGCAACAATGAGCAGTTCTTC.

This clonotype was detected a few times. The chain employs TRBV6-5 and TRBJ2-2, with D hard to call. In germline, CDR1 is MNHEY, CDR2 SVGAGI. The CDR3 has 13 residues. Trimming cost V 6 bases and J 0 bases, with 5 bases left between them. CDR3 DNA sequence: TGTGCCAGCAGGGTGCCGAACACCGGGGAGCTGTTTTTT. Translated, it gives CASRVPNTGELFF.

This clonotype has a count of ten or more. The gene calls are TRBV12-3 or TRBV12-4 and TRBJ2-2; TRBD1 matches at 7 bases. The CDR3 is 13 residues long. V lost 6 bases to trimming and J lost 7 bases; unmatched junction nucleotides: 5. The CDR3 loop reads CASRGTGVGELFF. The CDR3 bases are TGTGCCAGCAGAGGTACAGGGGTCGGGGAGCTGTTTTTT.

This clonotype came up a few times. The CDR3 spells CASSQDRAGQSSYNEQFF. The CDR3 region has the DNA TGCGCCAGCAGCCAAGATCGGGCAGGCCAAAGCTCCTACAATGAGCAGTTCTTC. The rearrangement links TRBV4-1 to TRBJ2-1, with no clear D. CDR3 length: 18 amino acids. Germline lookup yields CDR1 MGHRA and CDR2 YSYEKL. Trimming removed 0 bases from V and 0 bases from J, with 15 bases in between.

This clonotype has only a few counts. The chain is built from TRBV29-1 and TRBJ2-1, with D unclear. The CDR3 is made up of 16 amino acids. Germline V gene lookup returns CDR1 SQVTM and CDR2 ANQGSEA. The germline V and J ends were trimmed by 1 base and 3 bases, with 16 bases remaining between them. CDR3 loop: CSVEGGTVWGYNEQFF. CDR3 sequence (DNA): TGCAGCGTTGAAGGGGGTACGGTGTGGGGCTACAATGAGCAGTTCTTC.

The rearrangement links TRBV5-6 to TRBJ2-3; 8 nucleotides align to TRBD1. CDR1 and CDR2 (germline): SGHDT, YYEEEE. Trimming at V came to 4 bases and at J to 2 bases, leaving 18 bases not matched to a gene. The CDR3 is 19 residues long. The DNA for the CDR3 is TGTGCCAGCAGCAGGACAGGGTCAGCGCTAACTGGGACCACAGATACGCAGTATTTT. As protein: CASSRTGSALTGTTDTQYF.

The table lists this clonotype with a few counts. This rearrangement joins TRBV6-1 to TRBJ2-6, with D hard to call. V lost 4 bases and J 0 bases, leaving 10 bases between the germline ends. Germline CDR1 and CDR2: MNHNS and SASEGT. The CDR3 extends over 16 amino acids. This CDR3 reads CASSVHGPSGANVLTF. For the CDR3, the DNA is TGTGCCAGCAGTGTTCATGGACCCTCTGGGGCCAACGTCCTGACTTTC.

This clonotype was observed a few times. This chain joins TRBV2 and TRBJ2-6; D gene ambiguous. Trimming removed 1 base from V and 0 bases from J, with 4 bases in between. This CDR3 is built from 15 residues. Germline lookup yields CDR1 SNHLY and CDR2 FYNNEI. CDR3 in amino acids: CASSEDVSGANVLTF. The CDR3 DNA reads as TGTGCCAGCAGTGAAGATGTCTCTGGGGCCAACGTCCTGACTTTC.

The V and J genes are TRBV5-1 and TRBJ1-4; D is perhaps TRBD1 (5 bases). V was pared by 9 bases and J by 3 bases, with 21 bases between. The CDR3 is 16 residues long. CDR1 and CDR2 from the germline V gene are SGHRS and YFSETQ. The CDR3 bases are TGCGCCACCCGCCAAGGGGAGGGATTCGCTAATGAAAAACTGTTTTTT. Translating gives CATRQGEGFANEKLFF.

CDR3 sequence (DNA): TGCGCCAGCAGCCTACGTCAGGGGAGGGACACCGGGGAGCTGTTTTTT. Protein product: CASSLRQGRDTGELFF. The genes are TRBV5-1 and TRBJ2-2; D might be TRBD2 (7 bases). V gave up 4 bases and J gave up 3 bases, with 16 bases separating them. The CDR3 is 16 residues long. CDR1 is SGHRS and CDR2 is YFSETQ in the germline V gene.

Only a few counts were recorded for this clonotype. This chain connects TRBV5-1 to TRBJ2-1; no clear D. The CDR3 runs to 13 residues. Germline V CDR1 and CDR2: SGHRS, YFSETQ. V lost 2 bases, J lost 3 bases, and 6 bases lay in between. CDR3 region: CASSFGVYNEQFF. CDR3 coding DNA: TGCGCCAGCAGCTTCGGTGTCTACAATGAGCAGTTCTTC. The entire variable domain, with the rest obtained from reference TRBV5-1 and TRBJ2-1, is as follows: KAGVTQTPRYLIKTRGQQVTLSCSPISGHRSVSWYQQTPGQGLQFLFEYFSETQRNKGNFPGRFSGRQFSNSRSEMNVSTLELGDSALYLCASSFGVYNEQFFGPGTRLTVL.